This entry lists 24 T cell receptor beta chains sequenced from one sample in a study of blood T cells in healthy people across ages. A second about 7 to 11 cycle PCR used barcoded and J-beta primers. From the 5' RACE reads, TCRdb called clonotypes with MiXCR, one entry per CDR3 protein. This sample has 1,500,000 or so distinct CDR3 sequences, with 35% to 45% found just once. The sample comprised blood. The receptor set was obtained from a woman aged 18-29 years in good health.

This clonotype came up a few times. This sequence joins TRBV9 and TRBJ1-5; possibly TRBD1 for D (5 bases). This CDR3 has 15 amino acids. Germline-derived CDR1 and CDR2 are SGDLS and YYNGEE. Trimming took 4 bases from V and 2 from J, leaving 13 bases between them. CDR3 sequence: CASSSGGVGNQPQHF. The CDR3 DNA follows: TGTGCCAGCAGCTCTGGAGGGGTTGGCAATCAGCCCCAGCATTTT.

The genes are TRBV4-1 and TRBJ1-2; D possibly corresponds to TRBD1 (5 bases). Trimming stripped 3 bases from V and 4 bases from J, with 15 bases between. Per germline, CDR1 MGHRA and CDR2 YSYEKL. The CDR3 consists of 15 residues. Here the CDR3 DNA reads TGCGCCAGCAGCCATCCTGCGATGACAGTCTATGGCTACACCTTC. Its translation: CASSHPAMTVYGYTF.

CDR3 in DNA: TGTGCCAGCAGTTACGCGGACATATTGGGCGAGCAGTACTTC. This codes for CASSYADILGEQYF. The chain has TRBV6-6 and TRBJ2-7; D is possibly TRBD1 (5 bases). From germline, CDR1 is MNHNY and CDR2 SVGAGI (reference sequence). The V gene lost 2 bases and the J gene lost 6 bases, with 14 bases spanning the gap. This CDR3 is built from 14 residues.

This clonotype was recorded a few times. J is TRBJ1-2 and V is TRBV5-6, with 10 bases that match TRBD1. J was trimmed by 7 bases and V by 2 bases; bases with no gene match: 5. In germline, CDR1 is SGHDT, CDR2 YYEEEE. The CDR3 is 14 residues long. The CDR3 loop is CASSFGQGVSGYTF. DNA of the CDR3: TGTGCCAGCAGCTTCGGACAGGGGGTCTCTGGCTACACCTTC.

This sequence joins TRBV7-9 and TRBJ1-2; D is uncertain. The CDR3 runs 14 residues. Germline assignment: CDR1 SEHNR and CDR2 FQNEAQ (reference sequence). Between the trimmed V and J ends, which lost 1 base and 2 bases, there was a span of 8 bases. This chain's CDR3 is CASSLETANYGYTF. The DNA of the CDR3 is TGTGCCAGCAGCTTAGAAACAGCCAACTATGGCTACACCTTC.

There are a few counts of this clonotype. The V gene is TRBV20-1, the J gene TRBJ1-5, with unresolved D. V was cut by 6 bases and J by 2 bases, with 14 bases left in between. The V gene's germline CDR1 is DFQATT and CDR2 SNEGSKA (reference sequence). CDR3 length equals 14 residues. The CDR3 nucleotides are TGCAGTGCCTTCTGGCAGGCAGGCAATCAGCCCCAGCATTTT. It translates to CSAFWQAGNQPQHF.

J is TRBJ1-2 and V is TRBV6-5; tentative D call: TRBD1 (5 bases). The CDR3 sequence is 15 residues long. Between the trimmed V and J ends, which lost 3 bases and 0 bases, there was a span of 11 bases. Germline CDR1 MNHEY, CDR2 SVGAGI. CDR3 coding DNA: TGTGCCAGCAGTTATGGAGGGACCTCTAACTATGGCTACACCTTC. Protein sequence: CASSYGGTSNYGYTF.

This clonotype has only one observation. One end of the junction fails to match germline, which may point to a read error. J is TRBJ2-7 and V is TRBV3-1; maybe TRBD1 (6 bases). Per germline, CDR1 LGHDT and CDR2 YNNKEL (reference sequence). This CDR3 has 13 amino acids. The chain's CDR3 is CASSPWDTYEQCF. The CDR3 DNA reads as TGTGCCAGCAGCCCTTGGGACACCTACGAGCAGTGCTTC.

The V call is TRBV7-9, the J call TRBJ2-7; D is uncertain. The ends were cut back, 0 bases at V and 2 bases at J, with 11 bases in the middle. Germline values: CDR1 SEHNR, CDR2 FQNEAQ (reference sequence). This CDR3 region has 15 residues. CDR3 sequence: CASSLAQWSTYEQYF. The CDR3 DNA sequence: TGTGCCAGCAGCTTAGCTCAGTGGAGTACCTACGAGCAGTACTTC.

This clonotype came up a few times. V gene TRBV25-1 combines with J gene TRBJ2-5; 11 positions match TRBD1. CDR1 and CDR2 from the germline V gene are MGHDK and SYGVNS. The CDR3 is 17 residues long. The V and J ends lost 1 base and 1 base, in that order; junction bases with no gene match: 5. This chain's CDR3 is CASSESWGQGVQETQYF. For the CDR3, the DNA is TGTGCCAGCAGTGAATCGTGGGGACAGGGGGTCCAAGAGACCCAGTACTTC.

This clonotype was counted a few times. CDR3 region: CASSPRLSDRFSDTQYF. CDR3 in DNA: TGTGCCAGCAGCCCCCGACTATCCGACAGGTTCTCGGATACGCAGTATTTT. V is TRBV7-9 and J is TRBJ2-3; D may be TRBD1 (6 bases). V lost 5 bases, J lost 6 bases, and 24 bases lay in between. The CDR3 sequence is 17 residues long. The V gene's germline CDR1 is SEHNR and CDR2 FQNEAQ (reference sequence).

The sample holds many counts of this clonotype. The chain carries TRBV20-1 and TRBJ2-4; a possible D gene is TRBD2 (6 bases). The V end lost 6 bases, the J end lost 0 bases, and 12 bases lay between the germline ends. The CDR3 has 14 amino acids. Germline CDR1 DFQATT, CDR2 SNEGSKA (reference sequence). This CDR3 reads CSAYGTVAKNIQYF. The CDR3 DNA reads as TGCAGTGCCTACGGGACTGTAGCCAAAAACATTCAGTACTTC.

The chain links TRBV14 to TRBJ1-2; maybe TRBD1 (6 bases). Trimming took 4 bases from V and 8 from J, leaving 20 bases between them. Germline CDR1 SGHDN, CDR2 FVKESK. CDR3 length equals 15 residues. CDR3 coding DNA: TGTGCCAGCAGCCCTTTCCGGGACACGTTTAAGGGCTACACCTTC. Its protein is CASSPFRDTFKGYTF.

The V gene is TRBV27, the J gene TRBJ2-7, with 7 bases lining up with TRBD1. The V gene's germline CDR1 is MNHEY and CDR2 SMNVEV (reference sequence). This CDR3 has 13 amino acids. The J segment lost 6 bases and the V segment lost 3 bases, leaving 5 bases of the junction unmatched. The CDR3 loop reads CASSFGTDSEQYF. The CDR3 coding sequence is TGTGCCAGCAGTTTCGGGACAGACTCCGAGCAGTACTTC.

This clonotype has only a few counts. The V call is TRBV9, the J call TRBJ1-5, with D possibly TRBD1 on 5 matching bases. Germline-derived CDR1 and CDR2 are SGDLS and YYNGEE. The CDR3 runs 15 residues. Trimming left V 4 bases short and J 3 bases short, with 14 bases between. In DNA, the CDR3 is TGTGCCAGCAGCCTACATGGGGGAACCAATCAGCCCCAGCATTTT. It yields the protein CASSLHGGTNQPQHF.

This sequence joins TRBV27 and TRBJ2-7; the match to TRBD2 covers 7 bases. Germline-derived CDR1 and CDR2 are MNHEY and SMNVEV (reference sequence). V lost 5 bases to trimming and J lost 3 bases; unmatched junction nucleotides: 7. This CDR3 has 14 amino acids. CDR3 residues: CASSVLAGDYEQYF. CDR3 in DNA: TGTGCCAGCAGTGTGTTAGCGGGTGACTACGAGCAGTACTTC.

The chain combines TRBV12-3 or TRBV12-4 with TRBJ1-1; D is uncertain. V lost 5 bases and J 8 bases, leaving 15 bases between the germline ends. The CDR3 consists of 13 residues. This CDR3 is CASSTNRGLEAFF. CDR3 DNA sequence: TGTGCCAGCAGTACGAACAGAGGACTAGAAGCTTTCTTT.

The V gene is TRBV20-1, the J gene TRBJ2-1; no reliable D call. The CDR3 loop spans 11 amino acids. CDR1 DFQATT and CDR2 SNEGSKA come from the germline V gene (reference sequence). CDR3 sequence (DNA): TGCAGCACCGGATACTACAATGAGCAGTTCTTC. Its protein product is CSTGYYNEQFF.

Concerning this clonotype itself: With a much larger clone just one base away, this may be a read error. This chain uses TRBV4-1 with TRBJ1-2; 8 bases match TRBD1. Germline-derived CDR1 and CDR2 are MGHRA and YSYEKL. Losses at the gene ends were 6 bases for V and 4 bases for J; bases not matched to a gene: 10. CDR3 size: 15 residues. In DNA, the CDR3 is TGCGCCAGCAGTCAACTCGGACAGGGTAGCTATGGCTACACCTTC. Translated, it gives CASSQLGQGSYGYTF.

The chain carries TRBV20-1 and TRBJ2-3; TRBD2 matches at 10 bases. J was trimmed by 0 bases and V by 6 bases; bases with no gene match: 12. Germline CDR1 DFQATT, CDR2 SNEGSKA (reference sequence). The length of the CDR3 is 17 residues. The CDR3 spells CSARYGLAVSSTDTQYF. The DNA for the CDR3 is TGCAGTGCGCGGTACGGACTAGCGGTATCTAGCACAGATACGCAGTATTTT.

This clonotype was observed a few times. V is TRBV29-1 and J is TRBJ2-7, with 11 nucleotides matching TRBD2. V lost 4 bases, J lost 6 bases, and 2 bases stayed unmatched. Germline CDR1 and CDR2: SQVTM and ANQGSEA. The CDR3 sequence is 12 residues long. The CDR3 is CSVVLAGAEQYF. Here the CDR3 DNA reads TGCAGCGTTGTACTAGCGGGAGCCGAGCAGTACTTC.

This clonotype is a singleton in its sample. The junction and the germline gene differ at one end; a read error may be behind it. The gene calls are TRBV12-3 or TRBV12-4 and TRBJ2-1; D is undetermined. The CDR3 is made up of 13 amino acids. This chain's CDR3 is CASSRPYRNEQSF. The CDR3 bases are TGTGCCAGCAGCCGTCCCTACAGAAATGAGCAGTCCTTC.

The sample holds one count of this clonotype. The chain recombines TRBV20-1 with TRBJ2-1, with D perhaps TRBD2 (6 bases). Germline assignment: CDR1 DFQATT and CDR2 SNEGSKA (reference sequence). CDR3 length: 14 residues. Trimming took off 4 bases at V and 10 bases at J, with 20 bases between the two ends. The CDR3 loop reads CSATVWGVPREQFF. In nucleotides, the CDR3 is TGCAGTGCTACAGTATGGGGGGTCCCTCGCGAGCAGTTCTTC.

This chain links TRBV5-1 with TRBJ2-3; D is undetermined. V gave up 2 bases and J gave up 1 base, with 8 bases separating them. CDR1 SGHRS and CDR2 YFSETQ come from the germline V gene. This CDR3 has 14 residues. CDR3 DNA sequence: TGCGCCAGCAGCTTAAAACTCGGCACAGATACGCAGTATTTT. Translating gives CASSLKLGTDTQYF.